The 2 T cell receptor beta chains below all came from one sample that was sequenced in a study of CD8+ T cells in alopecia areata. This sample's treatment: oral pan-JAK inhibitor, 5-10 mg twice daily. RNA extraction was followed by reverse transcription into cDNA, which acted as the sequencing template. Measured with immunoSEQ multiplex PCR; TCRdb has only the in-frame clones, and not every one. This sample yields roughly 230,000 clones, of which 40% to 45% are seen a single time; about 2.6% belongs to the top ten. The sample was CD4+ T cells sorted from blood, taken around week 36, from a patient treated with tofacitinib. Every receptor here comes from a human donor with alopecia areata.

This chain uses TRBV9 with TRBJ1-5, with D unclear. The CDR3 is 13 amino acids. Looked up from germline, CDR1 is SGDLS and CDR2 is YYNGEE. Deletions cut 1 base from V and 4 bases from J, with 6 bases between. The CDR3 DNA is TGTGCCAGCAGCGTACGGGAAAATCAGCCCCAGCATTTT. This encodes CASSVRENQPQHF.

The chain couples TRBV27 to TRBJ2-3; the match to TRBD2 covers 8 bases. V trimming: 9 bases; J trimming: 1 base; junction bases outside the gene matches: 12. This CDR3 spans 16 amino acids. Germline CDR1 and CDR2: MNHEY and SMNVEV (reference sequence). Here the CDR3 DNA reads TGTGCCAGTGCGGAGCGGGGGCGAGCTGGCACAGATACGCAGTATTTT. This encodes CASAERGRAGTDTQYF.